This T cell receptor beta chain emerged from a study of cytomegalovirus exposure and HLA in healthy donors. On the study more broadly: T cells numbering some 170 million yielded around 120 million unique TCR beta sequences in an earlier analysis.

Comments on this clone: Sequence at one end of the junction differs from germline and may be a read error.

The PCR used 60 Vbeta and 13 Jbeta primers. Sequencing used immunoSEQ multiplex PCR; TCRdb keeps in-frame clones, though not all of them. The table records 74,000 or so clones, 65% to 70% of them present only once. There are 14 residues in the CDR3. Looked up from germline, CDR1 is SGHRS and CDR2 is YFSETQ. Sequencing was done on a sample of PBMCs. This TCR came from a woman in her 30s in good health and CMV-seronegative. The chain recombines TRBV5-1 with TRBJ2-5, with a tentative D call TRBD2 (6 bases). The CDR3 DNA follows: TGTGCCAGCAGCCCTCCTAGCGCCCAAGAGACCCAGTACTTC. Residues: CASSPPSAQETQYF.